A selection of T cell receptor beta chains follows, all from one sample in a study of naive and memory T cell subsets. TCRdb reprocessed the 5' RACE reads via MiXCR and lists one record per CDR3 protein. This table has tens of thousands of distinct CDR3 sequences, more than 6.5% appearing once. These receptors were collected from a female donor in good health. CDR3s include the opening cysteine and the closing phenylalanine or tryptophan. The order of the fields is V gene, clone size, J gene, D gene, CDR3 protein, CDR3 DNA. A D gene is named only where the DNA matches it firmly. Rows give clone size only sometimes, using once, few, many, or a class for an expanded clone.

>TRBV19|NA|TRBJ1-5|TRBD1
CASSKDRVGNQPQHF
TGTGCCAGTAGTAAAGACAGGGTGGGCAATCAGCCCCAGCATTTT
>TRBV18|many|TRBJ1-3|NA
CASSPPGQLSSGNTIYF
TGTGCCAGCTCACCACCAGGACAGTTGAGCTCTGGAAACACCATATATTTT
>TRBV6-5|few|TRBJ1-1|NA
CASSRNPDTNTEAFF
TGTGCCAGCAGCCGAAATCCCGACACAAACACTGAAGCTTTCTTT
>TRBV20-1|NA|TRBJ2-4|NA
CSATTGTENKNIQYF
TGCAGTGCAACAACCGGGACGGAGAACAAAAACATTCAGTACTTC
>TRBV12-3/TRBV12-4|many|TRBJ1-5|NA
CASSLGNQPQHF
TGTGCCAGCAGTTTAGGGAATCAGCCCCAGCATTTT
>TRBV20-1|many|TRBJ2-3|NA
CSPVGPADTQYF
TGCAGTCCCGTGGGGCCGGCAGATACGCAGTATTTT
>TRBV29-1|many|TRBJ2-5|TRBD1
CSVGQGSETQYF
TGCAGCGTTGGACAGGGATCAGAGACCCAGTACTTC
>TRBV12-3/TRBV12-4|NA|TRBJ2-1|TRBD2
CASSPPGLAGVSLYNEQFF
TGTGCCAGCAGCCCACCGGGACTAGCGGGAGTCTCCCTCTACAATGAGCAGTTCTTC
>TRBV20-1|few|TRBJ1-5|NA
CSAITGSGSNQPQHF
TGCAGTGCGATAACAGGTTCCGGTAGCAATCAGCCCCAGCATTTT
>TRBV5-1|few|TRBJ1-1|NA
CASSYGDEAFF
TGCGCCAGCAGCTACGGAGATGAAGCTTTCTTT
>TRBV15|NA|TRBJ2-1|NA
CATSRGQAHNEQFF
TGTGCCACCAGCAGAGGACAGGCCCACAATGAGCAGTTCTTC
>TRBV6-1|few|TRBJ2-5|NA
CASSEEIAEETQYF
TGTGCCAGCAGTGAGGAGATAGCGGAAGAGACCCAGTACTTC
>TRBV7-9|many|TRBJ2-1|TRBD2
CASSLTTSGNNEQFF
TGTGCCAGCAGCTTAACTACTAGCGGGAACAATGAGCAGTTCTTC
>TRBV7-9|few|TRBJ2-2|NA
CATEIQRDTGELFF
TGTGCCACCGAAATCCAGCGGGACACCGGGGAGCTGTTTTTT
>TRBV29-1|NA|TRBJ2-3|TRBD2
CSVGSSGRAKADTQYF
TGCAGCGTTGGATCTAGCGGGAGGGCCAAGGCAGATACGCAGTATTTT
>TRBV10-3|few|TRBJ2-7|NA
CAISEVQTTYEQYF
TGTGCCATCAGTGAAGTACAGACAACCTACGAGCAGTACTTC
>TRBV6-5|NA|TRBJ2-7|TRBD1
CASRDRGIYEQYF
TGTGCCAGCAGAGACAGGGGGATTTACGAGCAGTACTTC
>TRBV3-1|NA|TRBJ1-4|TRBD1
CASSQYDRAANEKLFF
TGTGCCAGCAGCCAGTATGACAGGGCCGCTAATGAAAAACTGTTTTTT
>TRBV3-1|few|TRBJ2-1|TRBD2
CASSNIGTRSVQFF
TGTGCCAGCAGCAATATCGGGACTAGATCTGTGCAGTTCTTC
>TRBV6-5|many|TRBJ1-2|NA
CASSPLSSTGNYGYTF
TGTGCCAGCAGCCCCCTGAGCTCGACCGGTAACTATGGCTACACCTTC
>TRBV2|few|TRBJ2-6|NA
CASSEQGPGANVLTF
TGTGCCAGCAGTGAACAGGGCCCTGGGGCCAACGTCCTGACTTTC
>TRBV29-1|NA|TRBJ2-3|NA
CSVAEVITDTQYF
TGCAGCGTAGCTGAAGTAATCACAGATACGCAGTATTTT
>TRBV24-1|few|TRBJ2-7|NA
CATSNSQTAYEQYF
TGTGCCACCAGTAACTCTCAGACGGCCTACGAGCAGTACTTC
>TRBV28|few|TRBJ1-5|NA
CASILMGSNQPQHF
TGTGCCAGCATCCTTATGGGTAGCAATCAGCCCCAGCATTTT
>TRBV27|NA|TRBJ2-1|TRBD2
CASRLLLAGGDEQFF
TGTGCCAGCAGACTCCTCCTAGCGGGGGGCGATGAGCAGTTCTTC
>TRBV7-6|few|TRBJ2-7|NA
CASSDTGTMSYEQYF
TGTGCCAGCAGCGACACGGGGACAATGAGCTACGAGCAGTACTTC
>TRBV5-1|few|TRBJ1-5|NA
CASSWEGNQPQHF
TGCGCCAGCAGCTGGGAGGGGAACCAGCCCCAGCATTTT
>TRBV29-1|many|TRBJ2-1|NA
CSVVRTTGNEQFF
TGCAGCGTTGTGCGGACTACCGGCAATGAGCAGTTCTTC
>TRBV6-1|few|TRBJ1-5|NA
CASSPRMGGQNSNQPQHF
TGTGCCAGCAGTCCGAGGATGGGAGGACAGAATAGCAATCAGCCCCAGCATTTT
>TRBV28|NA|TRBJ2-7|NA
CASSLSGSNGYEQYF
TGTGCCAGCAGTTTATCGGGGTCGAATGGCTACGAGCAGTACTTC
>TRBV11-2|NA|TRBJ2-7|TRBD2
CASSPGAGGPREQYF
TGTGCCAGCAGCCCCGGGGCGGGGGGGCCCAGAGAGCAGTACTTC
>TRBV4-1|few|TRBJ1-5|NA
CASSQGGQGNQPQHF
TGCGCCAGCAGCCAAGGCGGCCAGGGAAATCAGCCCCAGCATTTT
>TRBV5-1|NA|TRBJ2-1|NA
CASSWTGTTRAYNEQFF
TGCGCCAGCAGCTGGACCGGGACAACCCGCGCCTACAATGAGCAGTTCTTC
>TRBV27|few|TRBJ2-5|NA
CASSSMTAKETQYF
TGTGCCAGCAGTTCCATGACAGCAAAAGAGACCCAGTACTTC
>TRBV5-1|few|TRBJ1-1|TRBD1
CASSRTTGTGNTEAFF
TGCGCCAGCAGCCGAACCACCGGGACAGGGAACACTGAAGCTTTCTTT
>TRBV7-2|few|TRBJ2-3|TRBD2
CASSYRTSGLGADTQYF
TGTGCCAGCAGCTACCGGACTAGCGGATTGGGGGCAGATACGCAGTATTTT
>TRBV29-1|NA|TRBJ2-3|NA
CSVEDLNTQYF
TGCAGCGTTGAAGATCTTAATACGCAGTATTTT
>TRBV29-1|NA|TRBJ2-7|TRBD1
CSVEWLDRDIYEQYF
TGCAGCGTTGAATGGCTGGACAGGGATATCTACGAGCAGTACTTC
>TRBV2|many|TRBJ1-5|NA
CASNPVQPYSNQPQHF
TGTGCCAGCAATCCAGTTCAGCCCTATAGCAATCAGCCCCAGCATTTT
>TRBV28|NA|TRBJ1-2|NA
CASSLGLPEAGYTF
TGTGCCAGCAGTTTAGGACTACCTGAGGCCGGCTACACCTTC
>TRBV19|few|TRBJ1-3|NA
CASSIDWTAGRGNTIYF
TGTGCCAGTAGTATAGATTGGACGGCCGGCCGAGGAAACACCATATATTTT
>TRBV27|NA|TRBJ2-2|TRBD1
CASARDRGLGGELFF
TGTGCCAGTGCACGGGACAGGGGGCTAGGCGGGGAGCTGTTTTTT
>TRBV5-1|few|TRBJ2-7|NA
CASSLGSGEAYEQYF
TGCGCCAGCAGCTTGGGGTCAGGGGAAGCCTACGAGCAGTACTTC
>TRBV7-2|few|TRBJ2-1|NA
CASSLTAGSGGEQFF
TGTGCCAGCAGCCTAACCGCGGGGTCCGGGGGTGAGCAGTTCTTC
>TRBV5-4|NA|TRBJ2-1|TRBD2
CASSYGTSINEQFF
TGTGCCAGCAGTTACGGGACTAGTATTAATGAGCAGTTCTTC
>TRBV5-1|NA|TRBJ1-2|NA
CASSLDRADYGYTF
TGCGCCAGCAGCTTGGATAGGGCGGATTATGGCTACACCTTC
>TRBV19|few|TRBJ2-3|NA
CASSWGPTDTQYF
TGTGCCAGTAGTTGGGGACCGACAGATACGCAGTATTTT
>TRBV2|many|TRBJ1-5|NA
CASSEVSSNQPQHF
TGTGCCAGCAGTGAAGTAAGTTCCAATCAGCCCCAGCATTTT
>TRBV9|NA|TRBJ1-1|NA
CASSVGGGDLNTEAFF
TGTGCCAGCAGCGTAGGGGGTGGTGATTTGAACACTGAAGCTTTCTTT
>TRBV19|few|TRBJ1-6|NA
CASSMDTYNSPLHF
TGTGCCAGTAGTATGGACACCTATAATTCACCCCTCCACTTT
>TRBV3-1|NA|TRBJ2-3|NA
CASSPDRDFRTDTQYF
TGTGCCAGCAGTCCAGACCGGGACTTTCGCACAGATACGCAGTATTTT